One and the same sample provided the 5 T cell receptor beta chains below, sequenced in a study of Graves' ophthalmopathy and Graves' hyperthyroidism (dated by TCRdb to 2016 to 2019). TCRdb names Illumina HiSeq 2000 as the instrument used. TCR beta CDR3 regions were amplified from RNA transcripts for repertoire sequencing. The first round was an RT-PCR using HTBI primers with the Qiagen OneStep RT-PCR kit, and this first round was followed by a second-round multiplex PCR, then size selection and purification. In TCRdb, the public reads were trimmed at Q25 with fastp and aligned with MiXCR, with productive beta chains retained. Records with the same CDR3 protein are collapsed into one entry carrying the most frequent genes and DNA. The sample contains hundreds of thousands of distinct CDR3 sequences, roughly 21% of them found a single time. In total, the top ten clones hold 2.5% to 3.5% of the sample.

Sequencing was performed on peripheral blood. Receptor source: a woman between 18 and 29 years old with stable Graves' hyperthyroidism. Donor details come from another sample of the same person, matched by shared clones.

This clonotype was recorded at least ten times. The chain is built from TRBV29-1 and TRBJ2-7; D is unclear. Looked up from germline, CDR1 is SQVTM and CDR2 is ANQGSEA. CDR3 length equals 11 residues. Trimming pared 4 bases from V and 3 bases from J, leaving 7 bases between. The CDR3 loop reads CSVVGNYEQYF. The DNA of the CDR3 is TGCAGCGTTGTCGGCAACTACGAGCAGTACTTC.

This clonotype was picked up many times. CDR3 DNA sequence: TGCGCCAGCAGCCTCGGACAGGGTGGAAACATTCAGTACTTC. Encoded protein: CASSLGQGGNIQYF. V gene TRBV5-1 combines with J gene TRBJ2-4, with 8 nucleotides matching TRBD1. Germline values: CDR1 SGHRS, CDR2 YFSETQ. This CDR3 comprises 14 residues. After removal of 4 bases from V and 6 bases from J, the junction contained 6 bases not matched to a gene.

This clonotype showed up many times. The chain employs TRBV20-1 and TRBJ2-7, with D possibly TRBD2 on 5 matching bases. The V end was cut by 1 base, the J end by 3 bases, with 13 bases between. This CDR3 contains 14 residues. Germline V gene sequence: CDR1 DFQATT, CDR2 SNEGSKA (reference sequence). CDR3 sequence (DNA): TGCAGTGCTAGAGCGTTAGAGGGTTACTACGAGCAGTACTTC. This encodes CSARALEGYYEQYF.

The V gene is TRBV30, the J gene TRBJ2-3; no firm D call. Trimming left V 1 base short and J 2 bases short, with 13 bases between. There are 15 residues in the CDR3. Germline lookup yields CDR1 GTSNPN and CDR2 SVGIG (reference sequence). The CDR3 coding sequence is TGTGCCTGGAGTGACGGCTCGGGCCTCACAGATACGCAGTATTTT. As protein: CAWSDGSGLTDTQYF.

This clonotype was observed many times. As DNA, the CDR3 is TGCAGCGTTGAAGTCTCTGGGGCCAACGTCCTGACTTTC. This translates into CSVEVSGANVLTF. The rearrangement uses TRBV29-1 and TRBJ2-6, with D unclear. The germline V and J ends were trimmed by 1 base and 0 bases, with 1 base remaining between them. The V gene's germline CDR1 is SQVTM and CDR2 ANQGSEA. The CDR3 sequence is 13 residues long.